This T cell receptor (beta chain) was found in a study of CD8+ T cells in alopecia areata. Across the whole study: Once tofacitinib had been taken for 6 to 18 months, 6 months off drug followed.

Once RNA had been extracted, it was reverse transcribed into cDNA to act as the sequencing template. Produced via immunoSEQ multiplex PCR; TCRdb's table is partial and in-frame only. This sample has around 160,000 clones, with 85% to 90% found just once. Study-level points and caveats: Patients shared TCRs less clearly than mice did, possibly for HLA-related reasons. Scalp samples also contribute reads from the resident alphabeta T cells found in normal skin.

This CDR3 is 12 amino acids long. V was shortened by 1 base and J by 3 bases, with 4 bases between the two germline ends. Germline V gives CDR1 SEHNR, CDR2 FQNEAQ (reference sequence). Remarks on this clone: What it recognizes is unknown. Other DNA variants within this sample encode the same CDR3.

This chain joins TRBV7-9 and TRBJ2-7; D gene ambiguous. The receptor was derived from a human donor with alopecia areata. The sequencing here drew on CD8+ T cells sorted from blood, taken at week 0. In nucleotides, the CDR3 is TGTGCCAGCAGCTTAGAAAGCTACGAGCAGTACTTC. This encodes CASSLESYEQYF. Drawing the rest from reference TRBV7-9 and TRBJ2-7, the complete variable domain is DTGVSQNPRHKITKRGQNVTFRCDPISEHNRLYWYRQTLGQGPEFLTYFQNEAQLEKSRLLSDRFSAERPKGSFSTLEIQRTEQGDSAMYLCASSLESYEQYFGPGTRLTVT.